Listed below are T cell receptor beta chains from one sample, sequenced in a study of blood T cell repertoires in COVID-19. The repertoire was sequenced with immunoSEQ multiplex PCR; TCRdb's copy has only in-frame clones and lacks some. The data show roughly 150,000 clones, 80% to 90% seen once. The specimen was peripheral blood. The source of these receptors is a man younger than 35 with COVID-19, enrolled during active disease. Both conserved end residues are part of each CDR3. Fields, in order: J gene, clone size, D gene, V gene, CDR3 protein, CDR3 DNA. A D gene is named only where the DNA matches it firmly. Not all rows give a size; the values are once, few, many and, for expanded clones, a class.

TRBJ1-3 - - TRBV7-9 CASSSLSGNTIYF TGTGCCAGCAGCTCCCTTTCTGGAAACACCATATATTTT
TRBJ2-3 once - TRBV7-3 CASSLLGGLSTDTQYF TGTGCCAGCAGCTTACTGGGAGGTCTCTCCACAGATACGCAGTATTTT
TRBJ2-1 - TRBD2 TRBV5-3 CARSLGSPIAGGSNEQFF TGTGCCAGAAGCTTGGGGTCCCCTATAGCGGGAGGGAGCAATGAGCAGTTCTTC
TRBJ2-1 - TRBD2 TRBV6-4 CASSDGGSYNEQFF TGTGCCAGCAGTGATGGCGGGAGCTACAATGAGCAGTTCTTC
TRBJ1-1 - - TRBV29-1 CSVEGRSYTEAFF TGCAGCGTTGAAGGGCGTAGCTACACTGAAGCTTTCTTT
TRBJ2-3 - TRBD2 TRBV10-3 CATTLAGEDTQYF TGTGCCACCACTTTAGCGGGAGAGGATACGCAGTATTTT
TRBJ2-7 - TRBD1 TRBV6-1 CASSEGTGRFNEQYF TGTGCCAGCAGTGAGGGGACAGGGCGCTTTAATGAGCAGTACTTC
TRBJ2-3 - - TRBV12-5 CASGPPGTDTQYF TGTGCTAGTGGCCCCCCAGGCACAGATACGCAGTATTTT
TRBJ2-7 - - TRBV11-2 CASSLDAGAGVYEQYF TGTGCCAGCAGCTTAGATGCAGGGGCAGGTGTCTACGAGCAGTACTTC
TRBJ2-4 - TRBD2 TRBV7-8 CASSSLAGVAKNIQYF TGTGCCAGCAGCTCACTAGCGGGAGTAGCCAAAAACATTCAGTACTTC
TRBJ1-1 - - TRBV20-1 CSARDAYEAFF TGCAGTGCTAGAGATGCGTACGAAGCTTTCTTT
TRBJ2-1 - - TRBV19 CASSIVSLTYNEQFF TGTGCCAGTAGTATAGTAAGCCTAACCTACAATGAGCAGTTCTTC
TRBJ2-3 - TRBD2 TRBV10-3 CAISDGLAATDTQYF TGTGCCATCAGTGATGGGCTAGCGGCTACAGATACGCAGTATTTT
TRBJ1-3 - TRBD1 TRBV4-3 CASSPGPGTGEENTIYF TGCGCCAGCAGCCCCGGCCCCGGGACAGGGGAGGAGAACACCATATATTTT
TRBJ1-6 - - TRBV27 CASGGVSSYNSPLHF TGTGCCAGCGGGGGGGTGAGCTCCTATAATTCACCCCTCCACTTT
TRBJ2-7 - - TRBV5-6 CASSSLPGKGEQYF TGTGCCAGCAGCTCCTTACCAGGGAAGGGCGAGCAGTACTTC
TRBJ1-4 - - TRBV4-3 CASSPWAGDSEKLLF TGCGCCAGCAGCCCTTGGGCAGGGGATAGTGAAAAACTGCTTTTT
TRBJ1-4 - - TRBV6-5 CASTRLQGLDEKLFF TGTGCCAGCACTAGGCTACAGGGCTTGGATGAAAAACTGTTTTTT
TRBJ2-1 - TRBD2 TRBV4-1 CASSQFWTSVQFF TGCGCCAGCAGCCAATTTTGGACTAGCGTGCAGTTCTTC
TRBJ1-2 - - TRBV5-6 CASRSRLGRGYTF TGTGCCAGCAGAAGTAGGCTGGGGAGGGGCTACACCTTC
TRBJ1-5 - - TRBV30 CAWRAESNQPQHF TGTGCCTGGAGAGCGGAAAGCAATCAGCCCCAGCATTTT
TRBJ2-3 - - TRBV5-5 CASSLPGYPDTQYF TGTGCCAGCAGCTTGCCAGGGTACCCAGATACGCAGTATTTT
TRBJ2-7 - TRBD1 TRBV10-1 CASSESRGTAEYF TGCGCCAGCAGTGAGTCGAGAGGGACAGCGGAGTACTTC
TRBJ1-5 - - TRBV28 CASKSPRGYSNQPQHF TGTGCCAGCAAATCCCCCCGGGGGTATAGCAATCAGCCCCAGCATTTT
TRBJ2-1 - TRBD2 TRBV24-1 CATRIGASGRRFNEQFF TGTGCCACCAGAATTGGGGCTAGCGGGAGGCGTTTCAATGAGCAGTTCTTC
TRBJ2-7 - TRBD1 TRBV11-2 CASSKAGQGSNTYEQYF TGTGCCAGCAGCAAAGCGGGACAGGGGAGTAATACCTACGAGCAGTACTTC
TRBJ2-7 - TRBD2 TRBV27 CASNSGTSTYEQYF TGTGCCAGCAACTCCGGGACTAGCACCTACGAGCAGTACTTC
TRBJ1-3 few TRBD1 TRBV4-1 CASSQSDRASSGNTIYF TGCGCCAGCAGCCAATCGGACAGGGCCTCCTCTGGAAACACCATATATTTT
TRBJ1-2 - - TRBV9 CASSLSGTSNYGYTF TGTGCCAGCAGCCTTTCCGGGACAAGCAACTATGGCTACACCTTC
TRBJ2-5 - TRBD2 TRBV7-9 CASSPTTVAGVGNQETQYF TGTGCCAGCAGCCCAACCACTGTAGCGGGAGTTGGTAACCAAGAGACCCAGTACTTC
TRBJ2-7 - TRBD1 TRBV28 CASSGHTGTASFEQYF TGTGCCAGCAGCGGCCATACCGGGACAGCCTCCTTCGAGCAGTACTTC
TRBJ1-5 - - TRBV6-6 CASKGGGENQPQHF TGTGCCAGCAAAGGAGGGGGGGAGAATCAGCCCCAGCATTTT
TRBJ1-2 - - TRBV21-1 CASSSSRRRNNYGYTF TGTGCCAGCAGCAGTTCACGGCGGAGAAATAACTATGGCTACACCTTC
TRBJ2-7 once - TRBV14 CASSRDNLYEQYF TGTGCCAGCAGCCGGGACAATTTGTACGAGCAGTACTTC
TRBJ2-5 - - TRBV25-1 CASPLQETQYF TGTGCCAGCCCCCTCCAAGAGACCCAGTACTTC
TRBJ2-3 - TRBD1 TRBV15 CATSIGDRVKYF TGTGCCACCAGCATCGGGGACAGGGTGAAGTATTTT
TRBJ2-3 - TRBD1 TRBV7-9 CASSSQGAEADTQYF TGTGCCAGCAGCTCACAGGGGGCAGAAGCAGATACGCAGTATTTT
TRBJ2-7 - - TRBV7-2 CASSFGGDAPEQYF TGTGCCAGCAGCTTTGGCGGGGACGCCCCCGAGCAGTACTTC
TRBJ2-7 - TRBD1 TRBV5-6 CASSLWDRGREQYF TGTGCCAGCAGCTTGTGGGACAGGGGGCGGGAGCAGTACTTC
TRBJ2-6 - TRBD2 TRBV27 CASRPGGGRGANVLTF TGTGCCAGCAGGCCCGGGGGGGGGCGAGGGGCCAACGTCCTGACTTTC